Listed below are T cell receptor beta chains from one sample, sequenced in a study of CD8+CD57+ T cells in acquired aplastic anemia. TCRdb re-analysed the reads in MiXCR, keeping a single row per CDR3 protein. The sample yields 190,000 or so distinct CDR3 sequences, less than 60% seen once. The specimen sequenced was sorted CD4+, CD8+, or CD8+CD57+ T cells (not recorded which) from PBMCs. The source is a human donor with aplastic anemia. Each CDR3 is given with its conserved first and last residue. The order of the fields is clone size, V gene, D gene, J gene, CDR3 protein, CDR3 DNA. The D gene is left open where the match is weak. Part of the rows lack a size; the others show once, few, many or a class for expanded clones.

clone size: few
V gene: TRBV30
D gene: NA
J gene: TRBJ2-7
CDR3 protein: CAWSVKGPQYF
CDR3 DNA: TGTGCCTGGAGTGTAAAGGGTCCACAGTACTTC

clone size: many
V gene: TRBV19
D gene: NA
J gene: TRBJ2-5
CDR3 protein: CASSIDGLETQYF
CDR3 DNA: TGTGCCAGTAGTATAGACGGACTAGAGACCCAGTACTTC

clone size: once
V gene: TRBV2
D gene: NA
J gene: TRBJ1-2
CDR3 protein: CAALEGNYGYTF
CDR3 DNA: TGTGCTGCCCTTGAGGGGAACTATGGCTACACCTTC

clone size: NA
V gene: TRBV11-1
D gene: TRBD1
J gene: TRBJ2-7
CDR3 protein: CASSPGTGGRGTYEQYF
CDR3 DNA: TGTGCCAGCAGCCCCGGGACAGGGGGGCGAGGGACCTACGAGCAGTACTTC

clone size: NA
V gene: TRBV7-8
D gene: NA
J gene: TRBJ2-5
CDR3 protein: CASSLLGADATQYF
CDR3 DNA: TGTGCCAGCAGCTTACTTGGGGCAGATGCGACCCAGTACTTC

clone size: NA
V gene: TRBV2
D gene: NA
J gene: TRBJ2-7
CDR3 protein: CASSLVVSPYEQYF
CDR3 DNA: TGTGCCAGCAGCTTAGTGGTCAGTCCCTACGAGCAGTACTTC

clone size: many
V gene: TRBV27
D gene: NA
J gene: TRBJ2-7
CDR3 protein: CASTTYEQYF
CDR3 DNA: TGTGCCAGCACCACCTACGAGCAGTACTTC

clone size: NA
V gene: TRBV15
D gene: NA
J gene: TRBJ2-1
CDR3 protein: CATSKGFDEQFF
CDR3 DNA: TGTGCCACCAGCAAAGGGTTCGATGAGCAGTTCTTC

clone size: NA
V gene: TRBV20-1
D gene: TRBD2
J gene: TRBJ2-1
CDR3 protein: CSATSGRELDEQFF
CDR3 DNA: TGCAGTGCGACTAGCGGGAGGGAACTAGATGAGCAGTTCTTC

clone size: NA
V gene: TRBV19
D gene: NA
J gene: TRBJ1-4
CDR3 protein: CASTGLNEKLFF
CDR3 DNA: TGTGCCAGTACGGGACTTAATGAAAAACTGTTTTTT

clone size: NA
V gene: TRBV15
D gene: NA
J gene: TRBJ2-3
CDR3 protein: CATSRGSTMNTQYF
CDR3 DNA: TGTGCCACCAGCAGAGGATCCACGATGAATACGCAGTATTTT

clone size: NA
V gene: TRBV7-2
D gene: NA
J gene: TRBJ1-1
CDR3 protein: CASSPRTETDEAFF
CDR3 DNA: TGTGCCAGCAGCCCCCGGACGGAGACAGATGAAGCTTTCTTT

clone size: NA
V gene: TRBV10-3
D gene: NA
J gene: TRBJ2-2
CDR3 protein: CAISQYRDANTGELFF
CDR3 DNA: TGTGCCATCAGTCAGTACAGGGACGCGAACACCGGGGAGCTGTTTTTT

clone size: NA
V gene: TRBV12-3/TRBV12-4
D gene: TRBD1
J gene: TRBJ2-5
CDR3 protein: CASRTGTAQETQYF
CDR3 DNA: TGTGCCAGCAGAACCGGGACAGCACAAGAGACCCAGTACTTC

clone size: few
V gene: TRBV7-9
D gene: NA
J gene: TRBJ1-1
CDR3 protein: CASSFDTEAFF
CDR3 DNA: TGTGCCAGCAGTTTCGACACTGAAGCTTTCTTT

clone size: NA
V gene: TRBV11-2
D gene: TRBD2
J gene: TRBJ2-3
CDR3 protein: CASSRRPGTSGGGDTQYF
CDR3 DNA: TGTGCCAGCAGCCGTCGTCCCGGGACTAGCGGGGGCGGGGATACGCAGTATTTT

clone size: many
V gene: TRBV5-1
D gene: NA
J gene: TRBJ2-4
CDR3 protein: CASSLGWDKNIQYF
CDR3 DNA: TGCGCCAGCAGCTTGGGGTGGGACAAAAACATTCAGTACTTC

clone size: many
V gene: TRBV2
D gene: NA
J gene: TRBJ2-7
CDR3 protein: CASSEAQTTLGELNEQYF
CDR3 DNA: TGTGCCAGCAGTGAAGCCCAAACTACATTAGGGGAATTGAACGAGCAGTACTTC

clone size: many
V gene: TRBV18
D gene: NA
J gene: TRBJ2-7
CDR3 protein: CASSPIGGYEQYF
CDR3 DNA: TGTGCCAGCTCACCGATTGGGGGGTACGAGCAGTACTTC

clone size: few
V gene: TRBV6-5
D gene: NA
J gene: TRBJ1-1
CDR3 protein: CASRRQLNTEAFF
CDR3 DNA: TGTGCCAGCAGGCGTCAGTTGAACACTGAAGCTTTCTTT

clone size: NA
V gene: TRBV6-1
D gene: NA
J gene: TRBJ1-5
CDR3 protein: CASSPRDGNQPQHF
CDR3 DNA: TGTGCCAGCAGTCCCAGGGATGGCAATCAGCCCCAGCATTTT

clone size: NA
V gene: TRBV20-1
D gene: NA
J gene: TRBJ1-6
CDR3 protein: CSASVPGGWNSPLHF
CDR3 DNA: TGCAGTGCTAGTGTCCCCGGTGGCTGGAATTCACCCCTCCACTTT

clone size: few
V gene: TRBV7-9
D gene: NA
J gene: TRBJ2-7
CDR3 protein: CASSSAGTNYYEQYF
CDR3 DNA: TGTGCCAGCAGCTCGGCCGGGACAAATTACTACGAGCAGTACTTC

clone size: many
V gene: TRBV7-7
D gene: TRBD1
J gene: TRBJ2-7
CDR3 protein: CASSLDRGTSEQYF
CDR3 DNA: TGTGCTAGCAGCTTGGACAGGGGGACCTCCGAGCAGTACTTC

clone size: many
V gene: TRBV28
D gene: NA
J gene: TRBJ2-7
CDR3 protein: CASSVSGYEQYF
CDR3 DNA: TGTGCCAGCAGTGTCTCGGGCTACGAGCAGTACTTC

clone size: NA
V gene: TRBV14
D gene: NA
J gene: TRBJ1-2
CDR3 protein: CASSQDWDVGGYTF
CDR3 DNA: TGTGCCAGCAGCCAAGATTGGGACGTCGGCGGCTACACCTTC

clone size: NA
V gene: TRBV10-3
D gene: TRBD1
J gene: TRBJ2-7
CDR3 protein: CAISEDRAIINEQYF
CDR3 DNA: TGTGCCATCAGTGAAGACAGGGCGATTATCAACGAGCAGTACTTC

clone size: NA
V gene: TRBV11-2
D gene: NA
J gene: TRBJ1-5
CDR3 protein: CASSSGGSNQPQHF
CDR3 DNA: TGTGCCAGCAGCTCTGGGGGTAGTAATCAGCCCCAGCATTTT

clone size: few
V gene: TRBV20-1
D gene: NA
J gene: TRBJ2-1
CDR3 protein: CSAGGDIFVNEQFF
CDR3 DNA: TGCAGTGCGGGGGGGGACATCTTTGTCAATGAGCAGTTCTTC

clone size: many
V gene: TRBV12-3/TRBV12-4
D gene: TRBD1
J gene: TRBJ1-5
CDR3 protein: CASSQTPGGGQPQHF
CDR3 DNA: TGTGCCAGCAGTCAAACTCCAGGGGGCGGTCAGCCCCAGCATTTT

clone size: few
V gene: TRBV19
D gene: NA
J gene: TRBJ2-1
CDR3 protein: CASSIGGRNEQFF
CDR3 DNA: TGTGCCAGTAGTATAGGGGGAAGAAATGAGCAGTTCTTC

clone size: NA
V gene: TRBV29-1
D gene: TRBD1
J gene: TRBJ2-3
CDR3 protein: CSVGTGYGTDTQYF
CDR3 DNA: TGCAGCGTTGGGACAGGGTATGGCACAGATACGCAGTATTTT

clone size: NA
V gene: TRBV10-1
D gene: TRBD2
J gene: TRBJ2-7
CDR3 protein: CASGTSDTYEQYF
CDR3 DNA: TGCGCCAGCGGGACTAGCGACACCTACGAGCAGTACTTC

clone size: NA
V gene: TRBV7-7
D gene: NA
J gene: TRBJ1-5
CDR3 protein: CASSSPEGGGISNQPQHF
CDR3 DNA: TGTGCTAGCAGCTCGCCCGAAGGTGGCGGGATTAGCAATCAGCCCCAGCATTTT

clone size: many
V gene: TRBV3-1
D gene: NA
J gene: TRBJ1-1
CDR3 protein: CASSPETRGTEAFF
CDR3 DNA: TGTGCCAGCAGCCCAGAGACTCGGGGCACTGAAGCTTTCTTT

clone size: once
V gene: TRBV7-2
D gene: TRBD1
J gene: TRBJ1-2
CDR3 protein: CASSLDRGVGGYTF
CDR3 DNA: TGTGCCAGCAGCTTAGACAGGGGGGTTGGTGGCTACACCTTC

clone size: NA
V gene: TRBV2
D gene: NA
J gene: TRBJ2-3
CDR3 protein: CASSPRWGDTQYF
CDR3 DNA: TGTGCCAGCAGCCCTCGCTGGGGAGATACGCAGTATTTT

clone size: NA
V gene: TRBV7-8
D gene: TRBD1
J gene: TRBJ1-6
CDR3 protein: CASSQLTGADSPLHF
CDR3 DNA: TGTGCCAGCAGCCAACTGACAGGGGCTGATTCACCCCTCCACTTT

clone size: NA
V gene: TRBV5-1
D gene: NA
J gene: TRBJ2-2
CDR3 protein: CASSLGVETITGELFF
CDR3 DNA: TGCGCCAGCAGCTTAGGGGTGGAAACGATCACCGGGGAGCTGTTTTTT

clone size: NA
V gene: TRBV10-3
D gene: NA
J gene: TRBJ1-6
CDR3 protein: CAISPDGGGSPLHF
CDR3 DNA: TGTGCCATCAGCCCGGACGGTGGCGGGTCACCCCTCCACTTT

clone size: NA
V gene: TRBV24-1
D gene: NA
J gene: TRBJ2-3
CDR3 protein: CATSDLGGGSADTQYF
CDR3 DNA: TGTGCCACCAGTGATTTGGGTGGGGGATCCGCAGATACGCAGTATTTT

clone size: few
V gene: TRBV27
D gene: TRBD1
J gene: TRBJ1-2
CDR3 protein: CASSPSRQGYYGYTF
CDR3 DNA: TGTGCCAGCAGTCCCTCCCGACAGGGTTACTATGGCTACACCTTC

clone size: once
V gene: TRBV25-1
D gene: TRBD2
J gene: TRBJ2-1
CDR3 protein: CASSPRTSGKVRNEQFF
CDR3 DNA: TGTGCCAGCAGTCCACGGACTAGCGGGAAGGTACGGAATGAGCAGTTCTTC

clone size: NA
V gene: TRBV27
D gene: NA
J gene: TRBJ2-1
CDR3 protein: CATGRAGSYNEQFF
CDR3 DNA: TGTGCCACCGGAAGGGCGGGGTCCTACAATGAGCAGTTCTTC

clone size: many
V gene: TRBV5-1
D gene: NA
J gene: TRBJ2-3
CDR3 protein: CASSQTNTDTQYF
CDR3 DNA: TGCGCCAGCAGCCAAACCAACACAGATACGCAGTATTTT

clone size: NA
V gene: TRBV10-3
D gene: TRBD1
J gene: TRBJ1-2
CDR3 protein: CAISELRRGRGYGYTF
CDR3 DNA: TGTGCCATCAGTGAGTTACGAAGGGGGCGCGGCTATGGCTACACCTTC

clone size: NA
V gene: TRBV9
D gene: TRBD2
J gene: TRBJ2-3
CDR3 protein: CASSDGRGTATDTQYF
CDR3 DNA: TGTGCCAGCAGCGACGGGAGGGGGACTGCAACAGATACGCAGTATTTT

clone size: once
V gene: TRBV20-1
D gene: NA
J gene: TRBJ1-6
CDR3 protein: CSASLSGQNNSPLHF
CDR3 DNA: TGCAGTGCTTCTCTGAGTGGACAAAATAATTCACCCCTCCACTTT

clone size: NA
V gene: TRBV10-3
D gene: NA
J gene: TRBJ1-2
CDR3 protein: CAISELGNYGYTF
CDR3 DNA: TGTGCCATCAGTGAGCTAGGAAACTATGGCTACACCTTC

clone size: NA
V gene: TRBV10-2
D gene: NA
J gene: TRBJ2-3
CDR3 protein: CASSQEGVNTQYF
CDR3 DNA: TGTGCCAGCAGCCAAGAAGGTGTAAATACGCAGTATTTT

clone size: many
V gene: TRBV6-1
D gene: NA
J gene: TRBJ1-4
CDR3 protein: CASSRTAGEKLFF
CDR3 DNA: TGTGCCAGCAGCCGGACGGCGGGGGAAAAACTGTTTTTT